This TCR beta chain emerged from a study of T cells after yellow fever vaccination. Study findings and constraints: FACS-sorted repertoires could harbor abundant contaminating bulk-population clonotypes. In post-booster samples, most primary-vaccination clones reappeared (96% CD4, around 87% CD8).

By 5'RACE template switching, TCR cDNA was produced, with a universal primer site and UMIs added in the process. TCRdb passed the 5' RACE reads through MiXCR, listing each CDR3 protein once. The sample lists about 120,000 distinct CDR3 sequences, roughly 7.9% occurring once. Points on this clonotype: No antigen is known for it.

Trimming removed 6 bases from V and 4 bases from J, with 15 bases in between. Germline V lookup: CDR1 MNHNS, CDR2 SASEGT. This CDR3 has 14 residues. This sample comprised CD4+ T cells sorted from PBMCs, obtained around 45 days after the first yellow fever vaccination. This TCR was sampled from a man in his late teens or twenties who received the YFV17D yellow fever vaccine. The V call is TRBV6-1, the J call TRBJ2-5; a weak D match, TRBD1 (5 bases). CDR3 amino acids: CASSSVGARETQYF. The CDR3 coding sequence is TGTGCCAGCAGCTCAGTTGGGGCCCGAGAGACCCAGTACTTC.